This T cell receptor (beta chain) was profiled in a study of T cell responses to AZD1222 COVID-19 vaccine. Findings and caveats of the study: At 160-218 and 743-854, vaccine-associated CD4 TCRs were dominant, and they spanned spike. Spike-specific TCR breadth rose after two AZD1222 doses, and depth rose as well.

Measured with immunoSEQ multiplex PCR; TCRdb has only the in-frame clones, and not every one. Among around 100,000 clones listed, approximately 90% were seen once. Germline CDR1 is LGHNA and CDR2 is YSLEER. V was clipped by 0 bases and J by 2 bases, with 17 bases between them. The CDR3 is 17 residues long. A word on this clone: Its specificity is unknown.

The chain uses TRBV4-3 and TRBJ2-7; weak D call: TRBD1 (6 bases). Source: peripheral blood, taken on day 0 of AZD1222 vaccination. The sequence was collected from an adult in good health. In DNA, the CDR3 is TGCGCCAGCAGCCAAGAGGGCACAGGGCCCTCAACCTACGAGCAGTACTTC. It translates to CASSQEGTGPSTYEQYF.